The next 7 T cell receptor beta chains were all read from a single sample in a study of blood T cells in healthy people across ages. Then a second PCR, running about 6 to 11 cycles, was carried out with a sample-barcoded 5' primer and a J-beta primer mix. TCRdb called the 5' RACE reads again in MiXCR, with one record for every CDR3 protein. In the table there are about 590,000 distinct CDR3 sequences, roughly 31% of which are singletons. Material for sequencing was blood. These receptors originate from a woman older than 75 in good health.

The chain couples TRBV5-1 to TRBJ1-1; D is undetermined. The V end lost 1 base, the J end lost 0 bases, and 13 bases lay between the germline ends. Per germline, CDR1 SGHRS and CDR2 YFSETQ. The CDR3 spans 16 residues. The CDR3 DNA sequence: TGCGCCAGCAGCTTGAGCGGGTTTGGGATGAACACTGAAGCTTTCTTT. It encodes CASSLSGFGMNTEAFF.

This clonotype was detected ten times or more. The J gene is TRBJ1-5, the V gene TRBV20-1; D is possibly TRBD1 (6 bases). The CDR3 runs 14 residues. In germline, CDR1 is DFQATT, CDR2 SNEGSKA (reference sequence). V lost 6 bases and J 5 bases, leaving 17 bases between the germline ends. The CDR3 DNA reads as TGCAGTGCAGCAAGCCTGTCAGGGGATCAGCCCCAGCATTTT. Translating it yields CSAASLSGDQPQHF.

The rearrangement uses TRBV20-1 and TRBJ1-2; D gene ambiguous. CDR1 DFQATT and CDR2 SNEGSKA come from the germline V gene (reference sequence). This CDR3 region has 16 residues. V dropped 3 bases and J dropped 7 bases, with 24 bases sitting between them. CDR3: CSASLLWVAESGGYTF. The CDR3 nucleotides read TGCAGTGCTAGCCTACTTTGGGTGGCAGAAAGCGGTGGCTACACCTTC.

This chain uses TRBV5-1 with TRBJ1-5, with D hard to call. This CDR3 contains 15 residues. V was pared by 0 bases and J by 13 bases, with 20 bases between. The germline gives CDR1 SGHRS, CDR2 YFSETQ. The CDR3 DNA is TGCGCCAGCAGCTTGGAGGGTCCGCAGCTCGGGTCTCAGCATTTT. Translating gives CASSLEGPQLGSQHF. Full variable domain (rest looked up from reference TRBV5-1 and TRBJ1-5): KAGVTQTPRYLIKTRGQQVTLSCSPISGHRSVSWYQQTPGQGLQFLFEYFSETQRNKGNFPGRFSGRQFSNSRSEMNVSTLELGDSALYLCASSLEGPQLGSQHFGDGTRLSIL.

DNA for the CDR3: TGTGCCAGCAGCAAAAAGGGGACTAGCGGGGGTACTAGCACAGATACGCAGTATTTT. This gives the protein CASSKKGTSGGTSTDTQYF. The chain carries TRBV21-1 and TRBJ2-3; the table's D call of TRBD2 was not tested on the DNA. TRBV21-1 is designated a pseudogene. This CDR3 has 19 amino acids.

Remarks on this clonotype: This may stem from a read error, because a much larger clone lies one nucleotide away. Here the CDR3 reads CASRQGASANVLTF. Here the CDR3 DNA reads TGTGCCAGCAGGCAGGGGGCGAGTGCCAACGTCCTGACTTTC. The V and J genes are TRBV6-2 or TRBV6-3 and TRBJ2-6, with TRBD1 matching 8 bases. CDR3 length equals 14 residues. The trim removed 6 bases at V and 7 bases at J, leaving 5 bases unmatched. From germline, CDR1 is MNHEY and CDR2 SVGEGT.

This clonotype was seen repeatedly, ten times or more. This rearrangement joins TRBV12-3 or TRBV12-4 to TRBJ2-1; D is tentatively TRBD1 or TRBD2 (5 bases each). The CDR3 covers 17 residues. V lost 2 bases to trimming and J lost 0 bases, with 14 bases between them. The CDR3 here is CASSLYHGASSYNEQFF. The CDR3 coding sequence is TGTGCCAGCAGTTTATACCACGGGGCGAGCTCCTACAATGAGCAGTTCTTC.